This T cell receptor (beta chain) came from a study of control samples from healthy donors and cancer patients. Only in-frame clones appear in the TCRdb table, and some are missing; sequencing was by immunoSEQ multiplex PCR. Among fewer than 200,000 clones, 85% to 90% were seen once, and the ten largest hold approximately 4.9%. Sequenced input: blood. This sequence originates from a woman aged 30 to 39 in good health.

The CDR3 is CASSQWTGGNQPQHF. DNA of the CDR3: TGTGCCAGCAGCCAATGGACAGGGGGTAATCAGCCCCAGCATTTT. V is TRBV4-2 and J is TRBJ1-5, with 10 bases lining up with TRBD1. The CDR3 covers 15 residues. From germline, CDR1 is LGHNA and CDR2 YNFKEQ. Germline trimming cut 2 bases from V and 4 bases from J; bases unmatched to any gene: 2.